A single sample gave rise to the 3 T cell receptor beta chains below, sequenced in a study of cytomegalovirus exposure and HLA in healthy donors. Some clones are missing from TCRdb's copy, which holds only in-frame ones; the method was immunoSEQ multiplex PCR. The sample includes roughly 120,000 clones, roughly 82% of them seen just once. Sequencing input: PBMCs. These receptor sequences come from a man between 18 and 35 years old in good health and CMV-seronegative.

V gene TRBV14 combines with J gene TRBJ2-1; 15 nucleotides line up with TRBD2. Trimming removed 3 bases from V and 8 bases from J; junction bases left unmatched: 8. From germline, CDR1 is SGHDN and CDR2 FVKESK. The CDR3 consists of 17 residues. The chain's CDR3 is CASSQWGLAGGGDEQFF. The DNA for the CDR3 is TGTGCCAGCAGCCAGTGGGGACTAGCGGGAGGAGGGGATGAGCAGTTCTTC.

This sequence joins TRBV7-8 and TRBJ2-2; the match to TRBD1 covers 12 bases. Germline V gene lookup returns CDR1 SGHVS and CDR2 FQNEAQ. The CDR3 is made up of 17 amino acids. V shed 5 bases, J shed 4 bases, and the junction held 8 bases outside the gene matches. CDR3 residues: CASSPGTGGKGTGELFF. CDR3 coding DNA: TGTGCCAGCAGCCCCGGGACAGGGGGCAAGGGCACCGGGGAGCTGTTTTTT. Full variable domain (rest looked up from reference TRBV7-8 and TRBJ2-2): GAGVSQSPRYKVAKRGQDVALRCDPISGHVSLFWYQQALGQGPEFLTYFQNEAQLDKSGLPSDRFFAERPEGSVSTLKIQRTQQEDSAVYLCASSPGTGGKGTGELFFGEGSRLTVL.

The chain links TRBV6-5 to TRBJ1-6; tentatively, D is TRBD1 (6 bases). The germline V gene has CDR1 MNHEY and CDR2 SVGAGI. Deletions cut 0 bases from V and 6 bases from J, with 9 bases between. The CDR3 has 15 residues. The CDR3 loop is CASSYSTGSNSPLHF. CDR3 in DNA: TGTGCCAGCAGTTACTCGACAGGCTCTAATTCACCCCTCCACTTT.